Presented here are 3 T cell receptor beta chains from one specimen sequenced in a study of T cell responses to AZD1222 COVID-19 vaccine. Assay: immunoSEQ multiplex PCR; the TCRdb copy retains only in-frame clones and omits some. Here the sample spans about 110,000 clones, around 90% being singletons. The input for sequencing was peripheral blood, taken on day 0 of MenACWY control vaccination. Receptors were obtained from an adult in good health.

The V gene is TRBV4-2, the J gene TRBJ2-1, with TRBD2 matching 7 bases. The junction had 2 bases not matched to a gene; V was cut back by 1 base and J by 2 bases. Germline CDR1 is LGHNA and CDR2 is YNFKEQ. The CDR3 has 15 amino acids. For the CDR3, the DNA is TGTGCCAGCAGCCAAGCGGCGGGGGCCTACAATGAGCAGTTCTTC. Translation gives CASSQAAGAYNEQFF.

The chain uses TRBV28 and TRBJ1-5; D is ambiguous. Germline lookup yields CDR1 MDHEN and CDR2 SYDVKM. The CDR3 totals 12 residues. Trimming shortened V by 6 bases and J by 0 bases, and 3 bases separated the two germline ends. CDR3 coding DNA: TGTGCCAGCAGCAATAGCAATCAGCCCCAGCATTTT. Amino acids: CASSNSNQPQHF.

This chain links TRBV5-1 with TRBJ2-7, with 12 bases matching TRBD1. The CDR3 runs to 16 residues. The J segment lost 5 bases and the V segment lost 2 bases, leaving 8 bases of the junction unmatched. The germline V gene has CDR1 SGHRS and CDR2 YFSETQ. CDR3 sequence: CASSLTGTGGVHEQYF. In DNA form, the CDR3 reads TGCGCCAGCAGCTTAACCGGGACAGGGGGCGTTCACGAGCAGTACTTC.